The next 2 T cell receptor beta chains were all read from a single sample in a study of blood T cell repertoires in COVID-19. The method was immunoSEQ multiplex PCR; TCRdb's version includes in-frame clones alone and lacks a portion of them. Counted here are roughly 57,000 clones, 75% to 95% occurring once; the ten biggest clones make up approximately 15%. The sample taken for sequencing was peripheral blood. All receptors come from a man older than 75 with acute or convalescent COVID-19.

The chain is built from TRBV30 and TRBJ1-6; D is uncertain. The V end lost 1 base, the J end lost 3 bases, and 4 bases lay between the germline ends. This CDR3 is built from 13 residues. Germline V gives CDR1 GTSNPN, CDR2 SVGIG (reference sequence). CDR3 region: CAWSAGYNSPLHF. As DNA, the CDR3 is TGTGCCTGGAGTGCCGGCTATAATTCACCCCTCCACTTT.

The chain combines TRBV10-3 with TRBJ1-1; 8 bases fit TRBD1. Germline V gene data show CDR1 as ENHRY and CDR2 as SYGVKD. The ends lost 2 bases at V and 2 bases at J; junction bases unmatched: 1. The CDR3 has 14 amino acids. This CDR3 reads CAISEGQGNTEAFF. The DNA of the CDR3 is TGTGCCATCAGTGAGGGACAGGGAAACACTGAAGCTTTCTTT.